This T cell receptor beta chain was recovered during a study of beta chain features in type 1 diabetes (dated by TCRdb to the late 2010s). With respect to the entire study: Mean age, gender distribution, total cell number and subset yield were not different between patients and healthy donors. A total of around 110,000,000 sorted cells were examined across all samples, and RNA yield correlated strongly with the number of cells per subset. The study compared the TCRB repertoires of sorted circulating CD4+ T cell subsets in recently diagnosed type 1 diabetes patients with those in matched healthy donors. Naive and central memory subsets were obtained from all 30 or so donors, but regulatory and stem cell-like memory subsets were isolated from only 8 patients and roughly 8 healthy donors.

Each donor gave one peripheral blood draw, roughly 0.12 L on average, collected into heparinised tubes. A BD FACSAria II was used to sort naive, central memory, regulatory and stem cell-like memory CD4+ T cells with a panel that included CD45RO, CCR7, CD25, CD127, CD95 and CD27. A purity above 95% was achieved for all sorted populations. PBMCs were isolated right away by Lymphoprep density gradient centrifugation and were stained directly, without culture. So that batch effects would be minimized, each experiment stained and sorted samples in pairs, pairing one healthy donor with one patient. This clone has a count of ten or more. Its antigen has not been determined. Nothing much larger sits one base from this clone, and base qualities are not available. Inclusive of the bounding cysteine and phenylalanine, the CDR3 is 13 residues long. The read is trimmed to its CDR3 DNA, 39 bases read in frame from base 1. CDR1 and CDR2 (SNHLY, FYNNEI) derive from the germline V gene. The junction carries 8 bases between V and J, which are trimmed by 2 bases and 7 bases respectively.

All of the isolated RNA was reverse transcribed with the High Capacity cDNA Reverse Transcription Kit, so expressed TCRB transcripts were sequenced. Deep immunoSEQ sequencing was performed on naive, central memory and regulatory T cell samples, with an average of about 3.6 million total reads per sample. Sorted cells were lysed in RLT buffer and RNA was extracted with DNase-treated RNeasy Micro or Mini kits, depending on cell number. To prevent cross-contamination, each cell subset was processed individually, whereas patient and healthy donor samples were processed jointly. The immunoSEQ multiplex PCR was used to amplify TCRB sequences from cDNA, yielding 87-bp fragments that span the CDR3 region. Amplicons were sequenced on the Illumina HiSeq platform. The source study handled its data this way. PCR bias was computationally corrected using synthetic template baselines, reads within Hamming distance 2 were collapsed, and singletons that could not be merged were discarded. Reads were aligned against IMGT to assign V, D and J genes, CDR3 length and insertions or deletions at six rearrangement sites. Within each subset, clonotype counts were normalized to the number of sorted cells before true diversity and Gini coefficients were calculated with the tcR R package. The overlap coefficient, calculated on TCRB nucleotide sequences, was used to measure repertoire sharing. As stored in TCRdb, this immuneACCESS dataset retains in-frame rearrangements with V and J assigned. A fraction of the clones does not appear; measured against another copy, unresolved V genes explain less than half of the discrepancy, and the remainder lacks a known reason. V and J calls plus clone size are reproduced from that table; the DNA served to infer D and trimming. This sample gives some 300,000 clones in total; about 8% of them show up just once. Jointly, the top ten make up approximately 0.93% of the sample.

Findings and caveats that apply to the study as a whole: Naive, central memory and regulatory TCRB repertoires appeared to be more similar among patients than among healthy donors. Patients with type 1 diabetes made fewer insertions and deleted more nucleotides at VDJ recombination sites, implying thymic rearrangement abnormalities. Because cDNA was sequenced instead of genomic DNA, highly expressing activated cells could be over-represented, though the groups showed no difference in activation or CD3 levels. Because the HLA sub-analyses included only small numbers of individuals, any influence of HLA type on TCRB rearrangement was left unresolved. Shorter templates might have been favored by PCR, but patient and control samples were amplified and corrected together, so both groups would have been affected equally by any skew. A moderate but significant shortening of TCRB CDR3 length was observed in type 1 diabetes patients in all four CD4+ subsets.

Specimen: central memory CD4+ T cells from blood. Recombination connected TRBV2 to TRBJ1-4, with no reliable assignment of the D segment. The receptor was derived from a woman under 30 in good health. Here the CDR3 is given as CASSERQLEKLFF. The DNA sequence reads TGTGCCAGCAGTGAACGCCAGCTTGAAAAACTGTTTTTT.